This passage covers 24 T cell receptor beta chains from one sample sequenced in a study of shared clonotypes between healthy human individuals. Profiling relied on immunoSEQ multiplex PCR, and the TCRdb table lists in-frame clones only, not all of them. The table includes roughly 2,500,000 clones, 93% detected once. Sequencing used naive CD4+ T cells from PBMCs. Documented subset: CD45RA+ positively selected. The receptors were sampled from a man between 18 and 29 years old in good health. Some clones in this sample may be carry-over from other donors' samples.

The J gene is TRBJ2-1, the V gene TRBV5-4, with 7 bases aligning to TRBD1. J was trimmed by 6 bases and V by 4 bases; bases with no gene match: 10. Germline loops: CDR1 SGHNT, CDR2 YYREEE (reference sequence). The CDR3 is made up of 15 amino acids. CDR3 in amino acids: CASSPPGQSGNEQFF. In nucleotides, the CDR3 is TGTGCCAGCAGCCCCCCGGGACAGTCTGGCAATGAGCAGTTCTTC.

Remarks on this clone: A read error may produce the germline difference seen at one junction end. The chain recombines TRBV7-9 with TRBJ2-7, with D unresolved. This CDR3 is 15 amino acids long. Germline V lookup: CDR1 SEHNR, CDR2 FQNEAQ (reference sequence). This chain's CDR3 is CTSTLGSSAYYEQYF. CDR3 coding DNA: TGTACCAGCACCCTTGGGTCCAGCGCTTACTACGAGCAGTACTTC.

The genes are TRBV27 and TRBJ1-1, with 8 bases that match TRBD1. The V gene's germline CDR1 is MNHEY and CDR2 SMNVEV (reference sequence). There are 13 residues in the CDR3. Trimming removed 5 bases from V and 9 bases from J; junction bases left unmatched: 8. Here the CDR3 reads CASSILGQGQAFF. CDR3 in DNA: TGTGCCAGCAGTATCTTAGGACAGGGTCAAGCTTTCTTT.

This clone came up once. V gene TRBV6-5 combines with J gene TRBJ1-2; TRBD1 matches 7 bases. V dropped 8 bases and J dropped 5; count of bases not matched to a gene: 5. The germline V gene encodes CDR1 MNHEY and CDR2 SVGAGI. The CDR3 extends over 12 amino acids. The DNA for the CDR3 is TGTGCCAGCCGAGGGGGCGCTTATGGCTACACCTTC. Its translation: CASRGGAYGYTF.

This clone was found once. The junction shows a germline mismatch at one end, possibly a read error. The chain joins TRBV29-1 to TRBJ1-2; D unclear. This CDR3 has 14 amino acids. Germline CDR1 is SQVTM and CDR2 is ANQGSEA. CDR3 DNA sequence: TGCAGCGTCCTGACGGAAGGAGCAAACTATGGCCACACCTTC. Amino acid sequence: CSVLTEGANYGHTF.

V usage is TRBV27 and J usage is TRBJ2-1, with TRBD2 matching 8 bases. Germline lookup yields CDR1 MNHEY and CDR2 SMNVEV (reference sequence). With V trimmed by 11 bases and J by 7 bases, 19 bases remained unmatched. This CDR3 comprises 16 residues. As DNA, the CDR3 is TGTGCCCGCAACAACGACGGGAGGGCCCTCGGTAATGAGCAGTTCTTC. Amino acid sequence: CARNNDGRALGNEQFF.

The chain couples TRBV28 to TRBJ2-7; 10 nucleotides agree with TRBD2. This CDR3 spans 16 amino acids. Germline V lookup: CDR1 MDHEN, CDR2 SYDVKM. With 2 bases clipped from V and 2 bases from J, the junction kept 6 bases outside the gene matches. CDR3 nucleotides: TGTGCCAGCAGTTTAAGGCTAGCGGGAGTCCCCTACGAGCAGTACTTC. Translated: CASSLRLAGVPYEQYF.

The V gene is TRBV2, the J gene TRBJ2-5; no clear D gene. The CDR3 is 13 amino acids. Per germline, CDR1 SNHLY and CDR2 FYNNEI. Trimming removed 6 bases at V and 2 bases at J, with 10 bases between. The CDR3 sequence: CASSTNLQETQYF. CDR3 sequence (DNA): TGTGCCAGCAGCACCAATTTACAAGAGACCCAGTACTTC.

The J gene is TRBJ1-1, the V gene TRBV27; D call uncertain. CDR3 length: 11 amino acids. V gave up 7 bases and J gave up 3 bases, with 6 bases separating them. In germline, CDR1 is MNHEY, CDR2 SMNVEV (reference sequence). Written as DNA, the CDR3 is TGTGCCAGCACGGGGTACACTGAAGCTTTCTTT. Translation gives CASTGYTEAFF.

V and J are TRBV27 and TRBJ2-7; tentative D call: TRBD1 (6 bases). Trimming took off 6 bases at V and 0 bases at J, with 18 bases between the two ends. The CDR3 covers 16 residues. Germline V CDR1 and CDR2: MNHEY, SMNVEV (reference sequence). In DNA form, the CDR3 reads TGTGCCAGCAGCGCCCGGACAGACTCCTTCTCCTACGAGCAGTACTTC. Residues: CASSARTDSFSYEQYF.

In its sample, this clone was seen a few times. Other DNA sequences in the same sample also yield this CDR3. The chain combines TRBV5-1 with TRBJ1-3; D is undetermined. V was shortened by 0 bases and J by 0 bases, with 7 bases between the two germline ends. Germline CDR1 is SGHRS and CDR2 is YFSETQ. This CDR3 has 15 amino acids. Written as DNA, the CDR3 is TGCGCCAGCAGCTTGGCCGGGAACTCTGGAAACACCATATATTTT. Amino acids: CASSLAGNSGNTIYF.

J is TRBJ1-1 and V is TRBV14; D might be TRBD1 (5 bases). The germline V gene has CDR1 SGHDN and CDR2 FVKESK. V was cut by 2 bases and J by 8 bases, with 12 bases left in between. The CDR3 consists of 13 residues. CDR3 DNA sequence: TGTGCCAGCAGCCAACGTCCCGGGACGGAAGCTTTCTTT. Residues: CASSQRPGTEAFF. Full variable domain (outside the CDR3, taken from reference TRBV14 and TRBJ1-1): EAGVTQFPSHSVIEKGQTVTLRCDPISGHDNLYWYRRVMGKEIKFLLHFVKESKQDESGMPNNRFLAERTGGTYSTLKVQPAELEDSGVYFCASSQRPGTEAFFGQGTRLTVV.

The chain uses TRBV4-2 and TRBJ2-5; TRBD2 agrees at 10 bases. Germline CDR1 reads LGHNA; CDR2 reads YNFKEQ. This CDR3 has 15 amino acids. V gave up 3 bases and J gave up 3 bases; unmatched junction bases: 4. The CDR3 region is CASSHWLAGEETQYF. The CDR3 coding sequence is TGTGCCAGCAGCCATTGGCTAGCGGGGGAAGAGACCCAGTACTTC.

The chain employs TRBV14 and TRBJ2-2; the D gene could be TRBD1 or TRBD2 (5 bases each). The CDR3 loop spans 15 amino acids. Germline CDR1 reads SGHDN; CDR2 reads FVKESK. V dropped 4 bases and J dropped 6 bases, with 15 bases sitting between them. CDR3 DNA sequence: TGTGCCAGCAGCCGAGTAGGGGTGAGGGCCGGGGAGCTGTTTTTT. This sequence encodes CASSRVGVRAGELFF.

The chain combines TRBV28 with TRBJ2-1; possible D gene TRBD2, 6 bases. This CDR3 has 14 residues. The V gene's germline CDR1 is MDHEN and CDR2 SYDVKM. The germline V and J ends were trimmed by 6 bases and 7 bases, with 16 bases remaining between them. CDR3 in DNA: TGTGCCAGCAGGGAGGGGACTCCAAGGAATGAGCAGTTCTTC. This gives the protein CASREGTPRNEQFF. The variable domain in full, with the rest retrieved from reference TRBV28 and TRBJ2-1, is DVKVTQSSRYLVKRTGEKVFLECVQDMDHENMFWYRQDPGLGLRLIYFSYDVKMKEKGDIPEGYSVSREKKERFSLILESASTNQTSMYLCASREGTPRNEQFFGPGTRLTVL.

V is TRBV28 and J is TRBJ1-2; tentative D call: TRBD1 (5 bases). CDR3 length: 13 residues. The germline V and J ends were trimmed by 6 bases and 3 bases, with 11 bases remaining between them. Germline V CDR1 and CDR2: MDHEN, SYDVKM. The CDR3, as DNA: TGTGCCAGCAGGCCGGGACTGCACTATGGCTACACCTTC. It codes for CASRPGLHYGYTF.

As for this clone: At one end the junction does not follow the germline gene, possibly because of a read error. The CDR3, as DNA: TGTGCCAGCAGTTTAACCGGGACAGGGGCCACAGATACGCAGTATTTT. This encodes CASSLTGTGATDTQYF. V and J are TRBV7-3 and TRBJ2-3; 10 bases are shared with TRBD1. The CDR3 runs to 16 residues. Germline V CDR1 and CDR2: SGHTA, FQGTGA. Using reference TRBV7-3 and TRBJ2-3 for the parts outside the CDR3, the full variable domain is GAGVSQTPSNKVTEKGKYVELRCDPISGHTALYWYRQSLGQGPEFLIYFQGTGAADDSGLPNDRFFAVRPEGSVSTLKIQRTERGDSAVYLCASSLTGTGATDTQYFGPGTRLTVL.

The chain has TRBV11-2 and TRBJ2-1, with 8 nucleotides matching TRBD1. The germline V gene encodes CDR1 SGHAT and CDR2 FQNNGV. CDR3 length: 15 residues. V dropped 5 bases and J dropped 4; count of bases not matched to a gene: 7. The CDR3 DNA reads TGTGCCAGCAGCCCTCCGGGACAGGCTTACAATGAGCAGTTCTTC. As protein: CASSPPGQAYNEQFF. The whole variable domain, remainder taken from reference TRBV11-2 and TRBJ2-1, is EAGVAQSPRYKIIEKRQSVAFWCNPISGHATLYWYQQILGQGPKLLIQFQNNGVVDDSQLPKDRFSAERLKGVDSTLKIQPAKLEDSAVYLCASSPPGQAYNEQFFGPGTRLTVL.

This clone occurred once. The J gene is TRBJ2-7, the V gene TRBV5-6; D might be TRBD1 (6 bases). The CDR3 runs to 15 residues. V shed 2 bases and J shed 3 bases, with 15 bases lying between them. CDR1 and CDR2 (germline): SGHDT, YYEEEE. As DNA, the CDR3 is TGTGCCAGCAGCTTCCCCCAGGGGCCCCACTACGAGCAGTACTTC. It encodes CASSFPQGPHYEQYF.

The chain couples TRBV5-4 to TRBJ2-3; 8 bases align to TRBD2. Germline CDR1 is SGHNT and CDR2 is YYREEE (reference sequence). The CDR3 contains 17 residues. Trimming at V came to 6 bases and at J to 5 bases, leaving 17 bases not matched to a gene. CDR3 DNA: TGTGCCAGCAACCAGTGGGCCCGGAGCGGGAGAGGAGATACGCAGTATTTT. Translating gives CASNQWARSGRGDTQYF.

V is TRBV30 and J is TRBJ1-2, with D maybe TRBD1 (6 bases). CDR1 GTSNPN and CDR2 SVGIG come from the germline V gene (reference sequence). V was clipped by 5 bases and J by 5 bases, with 18 bases between them. This CDR3 is built from 14 residues. CDR3 DNA sequence: TGTGCCTGGGGAACAGGGTTGGATTTTTATGGCTACACCTTC. It is translated as CAWGTGLDFYGYTF.

The CDR3 here is CASSPPLGARGYGYTF. The CDR3 DNA is TGTGCCAGCTCACCACCTTTGGGGGCCAGGGGATATGGCTACACCTTC. The chain is built from TRBV18 and TRBJ1-2; maybe TRBD1 (6 bases). The CDR3 consists of 16 residues. Trimming pared 0 bases from V and 5 bases from J, leaving 16 bases between. Germline lookup yields CDR1 KGHSH and CDR2 LQKENI.

About this clone itself: One junction end disagrees with the germline gene, perhaps due to a read error. This chain links TRBV9 with TRBJ2-2; maybe TRBD1 (6 bases). CDR3 size: 14 residues. Germline loops: CDR1 SGDLS, CDR2 YYNGEE. The CDR3 spells CASNVGGSAGELFF. DNA of the CDR3: TGTGCCAGCAACGTAGGGGGTTCAGCCGGGGAGCTGTTTTTT.

The chain couples TRBV15 to TRBJ1-5, with D possibly matching TRBD1 (6 bases). This CDR3 comprises 16 residues. Germline V gene lookup returns CDR1 LNHNV and CDR2 YYDKDF (reference sequence). V lost 0 bases, J lost 5 bases, and 14 bases lay in between. CDR3 nucleotide sequence: TGTGCCACCAGCAGAGATTTTGGACAGTCCGATCAGCCCCAGCATTTT. Residues: CATSRDFGQSDQPQHF.